The clone carrying this T cell receptor beta chain has only a few counts. Its antigen remains unidentified. The sample belongs to a study of OX40 agonist ivuxolimab in advanced cancers. Study overall: Patient treatment consisted of intravenous ivuxolimab administration every 2 weeks at 0.01 to 10 mg/kg. Earlier anti-PD-1, anti-PD-L1 or anti-CTLA-4 therapy was permitted; about 38% had received some.

Broader study findings: Expanded clones belonging to CD8+ T cells outnumbered, on average, those of CD4+. Nonresponders included some who also had low normalized T-cell clonal expansion.

Only in-frame clones appear in the TCRdb table, and some are missing; sequencing was by immunoSEQ multiplex PCR. The table includes roughly 110,000 clones, less than 95% detected once. This TCR was recovered from an adult with an advanced solid tumor such as melanoma, head and neck, liver or kidney cancer. The material sequenced was CD4+ or CD8+ T cells sorted from blood, taken in a trial of the OX40 agonist ivuxolimab.

CDR3 bases: TGTGCCAGCAGCCAGCCGGGACAGGGTTATGGCTACACCTTC. It encodes CASSQPGQGYGYTF. The chain has TRBV14 and TRBJ1-2; 9 bases agree with TRBD1. This CDR3 has 14 residues. Germline trimming cut 3 bases from V and 5 bases from J; bases unmatched to any gene: 4. Germline CDR1 is SGHDN and CDR2 is FVKESK.